A selection of T cell receptor beta chains follows, all from one sample in a study of T cells in Graves' hyperthyroidism and ophthalmopathy. TCRdb used MiXCR to reprocess the multiplex PCR reads, holding one entry per CDR3 protein. This table has approximately 400,000 distinct CDR3 sequences, around 16% appearing once. The material sequenced was blood. The receptors originated from a woman in her late teens or twenties with Graves' hyperthyroidism that later progressed to Graves' ophthalmopathy. Each CDR3 is given with its conserved first and last residue. D genes are given only for firm matches. Clone size appears in some rows only: once, few, many, or a class for an expanded clone.

j_call v_call clone_size d_call cdr3_nt cdr3_aa
TRBJ1-1 TRBV6-1 many NA TGTGCCAGCAGGCTCCTGGGGGAGATGAACACTGAAGCTTTCTTT CASRLLGEMNTEAFF
TRBJ1-4 TRBV28 many TRBD1 TGTGCCAGCAGCCAGGACAGGACCTATTTTGAAAAACTGTTTTTT CASSQDRTYFEKLFF
TRBJ1-1 TRBV28 many NA TGTGCCAGCAGGATCCCGGTGAACACTGAAGCTTTCTTT CASRIPVNTEAFF
TRBJ2-3 TRBV30 few NA TGTGCCTGGCGGACGGTTGGGCCAGATACGCAGTATTTT CAWRTVGPDTQYF
TRBJ2-1 TRBV5-1 many NA TGCGCCAGCAGCTCGGCGCTAGTGGGTTCCTACAATGAGCAGTTCTTC CASSSALVGSYNEQFF
TRBJ1-5 TRBV27 NA TRBD1 TGTGCCAGCAGTTCCGGGACAGCTAGCAATCAGCCCCAGCATTTT CASSSGTASNQPQHF
TRBJ1-1 TRBV19 many NA TGTGCCAGTAGTGATCGACCGAACACTGAAGCTTTCTTT CASSDRPNTEAFF
TRBJ2-7 TRBV3-1 few NA TGTGCCAGCAGCCAAGCCATCTCCTACGAGCAGTACTTC CASSQAISYEQYF
TRBJ2-7 TRBV10-3 few NA TGTGCCATCGCCGGACAGAGCTCCTACGAGCAGTACTTC CAIAGQSSYEQYF
TRBJ2-7 TRBV4-2 few NA TGTGCCAGCAGCCAAGAGTTGTGGGGTTTAGCCTACGAGCAGTACTTC CASSQELWGLAYEQYF
TRBJ1-1 TRBV5-8 many TRBD1 TGTGCCAGCAGCTCGGGGGGACAGGGTGAAGCTTTCTTT CASSSGGQGEAFF
TRBJ2-5 TRBV20-1 NA TRBD1 TGCAGTGCTGGAGGACAGGATTACCAAGAGACCCAGTACTTC CSAGGQDYQETQYF
TRBJ2-7 TRBV27 NA NA TGTGCCAGCAGTTTCGGCAGAGGGACCGGCCACTACTACGAGCAGTACTTC CASSFGRGTGHYYEQYF
TRBJ2-7 TRBV27 NA NA TGTGCCAGCAGTTTTGGGGGGCTCGAGCAGTACTTC CASSFGGLEQYF
TRBJ2-7 TRBV28 many NA TGTGCCAGCAGTTTAGGGGAAACCCCGGGCTACGAGCAGTACTTC CASSLGETPGYEQYF
TRBJ2-1 TRBV4-1 NA NA TGCGCCAGCAGCCAAGAAACGGGACCCGTCTACAATGAGCAGTTCTTC CASSQETGPVYNEQFF
TRBJ2-7 TRBV4-2 few TRBD1 TGCGCCAGCAGCCAAGAAGGACAGGGCTACGAGCAGTACTTC CASSQEGQGYEQYF
TRBJ1-1 TRBV9 NA NA TGTGCCAGCAGCGTAGGGGGGATAGGGACTGAAGCTTTCTTT CASSVGGIGTEAFF
TRBJ2-1 TRBV6-5 NA NA TGTGCCAGCAGTTACTCACAGCCCTACAATGAGCAGTTCTTC CASSYSQPYNEQFF
TRBJ2-1 TRBV28 many NA TGTGCCAGCTTTGGGAGGAGTTCCTACAATGAGCAGTTCTTC CASFGRSSYNEQFF
TRBJ2-3 TRBV30 NA TRBD2 TGTGCCTGGAGTGTAGGCCGGCGGGAGGCTTCCACAGATACGCAGTATTTT CAWSVGRREASTDTQYF
TRBJ1-2 TRBV10-3 many NA TGTGCCATCAGTTCTACAACCCTGGATGGCTACACCTTC CAISSTTLDGYTF
TRBJ2-5 TRBV7-2 few NA TGTGCCAGCAGCTTAGAGGCTTGGGACCGATTACAAGAGACCCAGTACTTC CASSLEAWDRLQETQYF
TRBJ2-7 TRBV4-1 many TRBD2 TGCGCCAGCAGCCCCTTTACTAGCGGGAAGGGCGAGCAGTACTTC CASSPFTSGKGEQYF
TRBJ1-2 TRBV20-1 many NA TGCAGTGCTAGAGATTGGTGGGGTCCCCAGGGGTATGGCTACACCTTC CSARDWWGPQGYGYTF
TRBJ1-1 TRBV9 many NA TGTGCCAGCAGCGAGACGGGGGTGAGGGGGAACACTGAAGCTTTCTTT CASSETGVRGNTEAFF
TRBJ1-2 TRBV27 few NA TGTGCCAGCAGTTTGAGACCTAACTATGGCTACACCTTC CASSLRPNYGYTF
TRBJ2-7 TRBV28 many NA TGTGCCAGCAGAAGGGTCCCCTACGAGCAGTACTTC CASRRVPYEQYF
TRBJ2-2 TRBV19 few NA TGTGCCAGTAATCCGGCGAGAACCGGGGAGCTGTTTTTT CASNPARTGELFF
TRBJ1-2 TRBV20-1 many NA TGCAGTGGCCACCGCACAGGGTTTAACTATGGCTACACCTTC CSGHRTGFNYGYTF
TRBJ2-1 TRBV29-1 NA TRBD2 TGCAGCGTTATCCCAATGGGGGGGACCCCCTACAATGAGCAGTTCTTC CSVIPMGGTPYNEQFF
TRBJ1-3 TRBV12-3/TRBV12-4 many NA TGTGCCAGCAGCCCCATTACTCAGCCCTCTGGAAACACCATATATTTT CASSPITQPSGNTIYF
TRBJ2-1 TRBV27 few NA TGTGCCAGCACTAAAGATCGGGCACTCAATGAGCAGTTCTTC CASTKDRALNEQFF
TRBJ2-7 TRBV6-2/TRBV6-3 few NA TGTGCCAGCAGTTACGGGGGCACGGAGGACAAACGCTCCTACGAGCAGTACTTC CASSYGGTEDKRSYEQYF
TRBJ2-7 TRBV13 NA NA TGTGCCAGCAGCTCCACTTGGGGCGAGCAGTACTTC CASSSTWGEQYF
TRBJ1-2 TRBV28 many TRBD1 TGTGCCAGCAGGGGTCCCGGGACAGGGGGTGGTGGCTACACCTTC CASRGPGTGGGGYTF
TRBJ2-7 TRBV7-2 many TRBD2 TGTGCCAGCAGCCCCGGGGGGCTAGCGGGAGTTGAAGAGCAGTACTTC CASSPGGLAGVEEQYF
TRBJ2-2 TRBV7-2 few TRBD2 TGTGCCAGCAGCCGCGATCGGGGGGGAAACGGGGAGCTGTTTTTT CASSRDRGGNGELFF
TRBJ2-7 TRBV2 many TRBD1 TGTGCCAGCAGCGGCCCCCGGGACAGGGTCTCCTACGAGCAGTACTTC CASSGPRDRVSYEQYF
TRBJ1-1 TRBV28 few TRBD1 TGTGCCAGCAGCCTACAGGGGGCATTCACTGAAGCTTTCTTT CASSLQGAFTEAFF
TRBJ1-1 TRBV5-5 NA TRBD1 TGTGCCAGCAGCTTGCTCGGCAGGGGGTGGATGAACACTGAAGCTTTCTTT CASSLLGRGWMNTEAFF
TRBJ1-2 TRBV28 many TRBD1 TGTGCCAGCAGTGTAAACAGGGGTCCGACTAACTATGGCTACACCTTC CASSVNRGPTNYGYTF
TRBJ2-5 TRBV6-1 many TRBD2 TGTGCCAGCAGTGAGCGGACTAGCGAAGAGACCCAGTACTTC CASSERTSEETQYF
TRBJ2-5 TRBV15 many NA TGTGCCACCAGCAGAGAACGGCTGTTGCAAGAGACCCAGTACTTC CATSRERLLQETQYF